What follows is one TCR beta chain and its context. CDR3 length: 15 amino acids. Germline-derived CDR1 and CDR2 are SQVTM and ANQGSEA. The J segment lost 0 bases and the V segment lost 6 bases, leaving 7 bases of the junction unmatched. These data belong to a study of CD8 T cells in Susac syndrome. Blood CD8+ and CD4+ T cells underwent high-throughput TCR beta sequencing. While CD8+ and CD4+ T cells were isolated negatively, TEMRA cells were enriched by FACS. Reverse transcription of about 0.5 to 1 ug RNA used random hexamers. Via MiXCR, TCRdb re-called the immunoSEQ multiplex PCR reads, giving one row per CDR3 protein. This sample has about 400,000 distinct CDR3 sequences; around 83% occur once, and the top ten carry roughly 0.1%.

J is TRBJ1-3 and V is TRBV29-1, with TRBD1 identical over 8 bases. The clonotype originates from a human donor with multiple sclerosis. Sequencing input: CD8+ T cells from PBMCs. CDR3 in amino acids: CSVRTGKDSGNTIYF. DNA for the CDR3: TGCAGCGTCCGGACAGGGAAAGACTCTGGAAACACCATATATTTT.